Sequencing of this T cell receptor (beta chain) was carried out in a study of Graves' ophthalmopathy and Graves' hyperthyroidism. The authors amplified TCR beta CDR3 regions, and they did so from RNA transcripts for repertoire sequencing. RT-PCR was first run with HTBI primers, then multiplex PCR in a second round. MiXCR was run by TCRdb on the multiplex PCR reads, yielding one entry per CDR3 protein. The sample holds 220,000 or so distinct CDR3 sequences, roughly a fifth seen once. Deletions cut 2 bases from V and 0 bases from J, with 14 bases between. Looked up from germline, CDR1 is SGHRS and CDR2 is YFSETQ. This CDR3 has 16 residues. Study-wide results and limits: The 13-signature model separated ophthalmopathy from stable hyperthyroidism at just under 90% sensitivity and approximately 79% specificity.

This clonotype has more than one count but fewer than ten. Its antigen is currently unknown. This receptor was taken from a woman aged 45-60 years with Graves' ophthalmopathy. V is TRBV5-1 and J is TRBJ1-1, with a tentative D call TRBD1 (5 bases). The sequencing sample was made of peripheral blood. The chain's CDR3 is CASSLRGWGMNTEAFF. The CDR3 coding sequence is TGCGCCAGCAGCTTAAGGGGATGGGGTATGAACACTGAAGCTTTCTTT.